Listed below are T cell receptor beta chains from one sample, sequenced in a study of T cell changes during pregnancy in multiple sclerosis. Sequencing used immunoSEQ multiplex PCR; TCRdb keeps in-frame clones, though not all of them. The sample has some 55,000 clones, approximately 92% seen once. The sequenced sample was peripheral blood, obtained after pregnancy. The receptors were gathered from a female donor in good health, enrolled as a control in a pregnancy study. The CDR3 runs from the conserved cysteine through the conserved F or W. The D gene is left open where the match is weak. Expanded clones get a size class; other rows say once, few or many, or leave the size out.

j_call | d_call | v_call | clone_size | cdr3_nt | cdr3_aa
TRBJ1-4 | NA | TRBV7-2 | NA | TGTGCCAGCAGCTTAGATGGGAGGGCCGATGAAAAACTGTTTTTT | CASSLDGRADEKLFF
TRBJ1-5 | TRBD1 | TRBV6-6 | NA | TGTGCCAGCAGTTACGAGGGGGCTCAGCCCCAGCATTTT | CASSYEGAQPQHF
TRBJ2-1 | NA | TRBV27 | NA | TGTGCCAGCAGCTTGTTGAGCTCCTACAATGAGCAGTTCTTC | CASSLLSSYNEQFF
TRBJ2-2 | NA | TRBV4-1 | NA | TGCGCCAGCAGCCAAGATGGTGGAGGGGTAGGGACCGGGGAGCTGTTTTTT | CASSQDGGGVGTGELFF
TRBJ2-3 | TRBD2 | TRBV6-1 | NA | TGTGCCAGCAGCCCGGGACTAGCGACAGATACGCAGTATTTT | CASSPGLATDTQYF
TRBJ2-1 | NA | TRBV4-3 | NA | TGCGCCAGCAGCCACGGTGATCGGGAGCAGTTCTTC | CASSHGDREQFF
TRBJ2-7 | TRBD2 | TRBV7-9 | NA | TGTGCCAGCAGCTCGGGAGGGACTAGCGGGATAGTCTACGAGCAGTACTTC | CASSSGGTSGIVYEQYF
TRBJ2-7 | NA | TRBV27 | NA | TGTGCCAGCAGTTCGGGATCCTACGAGCAGTACTTC | CASSSGSYEQYF
TRBJ2-5 | NA | TRBV5-1 | NA | TGCGCCAGCAGCTGGTCCGCGGGGCGGGCACAAGAGACCCAGTACTTC | CASSWSAGRAQETQYF
TRBJ1-1 | NA | TRBV5-8 | once | TGTGCCAGCCCCCCTTGGAACACTGAAGCTTTCTTT | CASPPWNTEAFF
TRBJ1-1 | NA | TRBV19 | NA | TGTGCCACCAGAGACATGAACACTGAAGCTTTCTTT | CATRDMNTEAFF
TRBJ2-2 | NA | TRBV19 | NA | TGTGCCAGTAGCCCCGGCACCGGGGAGCTGTTTTTT | CASSPGTGELFF
TRBJ2-7 | NA | TRBV2 | NA | TGTGCCAGCAGTGAGGGAGTGATAAGGCAACCGAACTCCTACGAGCAGTACTTC | CASSEGVIRQPNSYEQYF
TRBJ1-3 | NA | TRBV30 | once | TGTGCCTGGAGTGCCCAGGGATTCTCTGGAAACACCATATATTTT | CAWSAQGFSGNTIYF
TRBJ2-2 | NA | TRBV9 | NA | TGTGCCAGCAGCGTACCTCGCGGGGAGCTGTTTTTT | CASSVPRGELFF
TRBJ2-1 | TRBD2 | TRBV28 | NA | TGTGCCAGCAGGGACGGACTAGCGGGAGCGGGTGAGCAGTTCTTC | CASRDGLAGAGEQFF
TRBJ2-7 | NA | TRBV6-1 | NA | TGTGCCAGCAGTGGTCGGACAGTCTCCTACGAGCAGTACTTC | CASSGRTVSYEQYF
TRBJ2-2 | NA | TRBV19 | few | TGTGCCAGTAGGCGGGACTCGAACACCGGGGAGCTGTTTTTT | CASRRDSNTGELFF
TRBJ1-5 | NA | TRBV21-1 | NA | TGTGCCAGCAGCAAATGGGGTAGGACAGGGGGCGTAGTAAATCAGCCCCAGCATTTT | CASSKWGRTGGVVNQPQHF
TRBJ1-1 | TRBD1 | TRBV28 | NA | TGTGCCAGCAGTCTCGGGACAGGGGATTGGACTGAAGCTTTCTTT | CASSLGTGDWTEAFF
TRBJ1-2 | TRBD1 | TRBV19 | once | TGTGCCACACGGGACAGTTTCATAGCGAGTTATGGCTACACCTTC | CATRDSFIASYGYTF
TRBJ1-1 | TRBD1 | TRBV19 | few | TGTGCCAGTAGTCAGACAGGGTCCGGCACTGAAGCTTTCTTT | CASSQTGSGTEAFF
TRBJ2-4 | NA | TRBV28 | NA | TGTGCCAGCAGTGGGGCCGACGTAGGAGCCAAAAACATTCAGTACTTC | CASSGADVGAKNIQYF
TRBJ2-2 | NA | TRBV7-2 | NA | TGTGCCAGCAGCTTGGCCCGGGTACCCGGGGAGCTGTTTTTT | CASSLARVPGELFF
TRBJ1-3 | NA | TRBV27 | NA | TGTGCCAGCAGTTTATCGGGCAGAGTCTCTGGAAACACCATATATTTT | CASSLSGRVSGNTIYF
TRBJ2-7 | NA | TRBV6-1 | NA | TGTGCCAGCAGTGAAGCAGAGGCAGGGGGGTACGAGCAGTACTTC | CASSEAEAGGYEQYF
TRBJ2-5 | TRBD1 | TRBV19 | NA | TGTGCCAGTACCCCCCGCGGGACAGGGTCAGAGACCCAGTACTTC | CASTPRGTGSETQYF
TRBJ1-2 | TRBD1 | TRBV6-5 | NA | TGTGCCAGCAGACGGACAGGGGGCGTGGGTGGCTACACCTTC | CASRRTGGVGGYTF
TRBJ1-5 | NA | TRBV28 | NA | TGTGCCAGCAGTTTTCAAGGGGAAAGGGATCAGCCCCAGCATTTT | CASSFQGERDQPQHF
TRBJ1-2 | TRBD1 | TRBV7-9 | once | TGTGCCAGCAGCTTAGAGGGGGCCTATGGCTACACCTTC | CASSLEGAYGYTF
TRBJ1-2 | NA | TRBV2 | NA | TGTGCCAGCATGGGCCAGGCGGGGTACTATGGCTACACCTTC | CASMGQAGYYGYTF
TRBJ1-2 | TRBD1 | TRBV4-3 | NA | TGCGCCAGCAGCCAAGATCTCTCGGACAGGGGGTTCGGCTACACCTTC | CASSQDLSDRGFGYTF
TRBJ1-2 | NA | TRBV6-5 | NA | TGTGCCAGCAGAGAAGGGGGGGTGATCAGCGGCTACACCTTC | CASREGGVISGYTF
TRBJ1-1 | NA | TRBV14 | NA | TGTGCCAGCAGATCAGGGTTTTCGGGAGCTTTCTTT | CASRSGFSGAFF
TRBJ2-1 | NA | TRBV6-5 | NA | TGTGCCAGCAGTTCCTGGGGGCGGGAGCAGTTCTTC | CASSSWGREQFF
TRBJ1-1 | TRBD1 | TRBV28 | NA | TGTGCCAGCAGGGCTTGGACAGGGGGTTATACTGAAGCTTTCTTT | CASRAWTGGYTEAFF
TRBJ1-6 | TRBD1 | TRBV4-2 | NA | TGTGCCAGCAGCCCCCTAGGGACAGGGGATTCACCCCTCCACTTT | CASSPLGTGDSPLHF
TRBJ2-1 | NA | TRBV6-5 | NA | TGTGCCAGCACGAGGACTGGTTCCATCAGTGAGCAGTTCTTC | CASTRTGSISEQFF
TRBJ1-2 | TRBD1 | TRBV2 | NA | TGTGCCAGCAGTGAATGGGGACAGCGTCGATACTATGGCTACACCTTC | CASSEWGQRRYYGYTF
TRBJ1-5 | NA | TRBV18 | NA | TGTGCCAGCTCACCATCCTCTACGGTCGGGCAGCCCCAGCATTTT | CASSPSSTVGQPQHF
TRBJ2-7 | TRBD2 | TRBV19 | NA | TGTGCCAGTGGGGACTACCTCTACGAGCAGTACTTC | CASGDYLYEQYF
TRBJ1-3 | NA | TRBV7-9 | NA | TGTGCCAGCAGCCAAAGATGGAGCTCTGGAAACACCATATATTTT | CASSQRWSSGNTIYF
TRBJ1-3 | NA | TRBV6-6 | NA | TGTGCCAGCAGTTACCTCGGGAACACCATATATTTT | CASSYLGNTIYF
TRBJ2-1 | NA | TRBV7-2 | NA | TGTGCCAGCAGCTTGGGAGGAGGGAGGCCCGAGCAGTTCTTC | CASSLGGGRPEQFF
TRBJ2-7 | TRBD2 | TRBV28 | few | TGTGCCAGCAGAGTAGCGGGAAGCTACGAGCAGTACTTC | CASRVAGSYEQYF
TRBJ2-1 | TRBD2 | TRBV10-2 | NA | TGCGCCACTGATGGACTAGCGGTGGGGAATGAGCAGTTCTTC | CATDGLAVGNEQFF
TRBJ1-5 | TRBD1 | TRBV27 | NA | TGTGCCAGCAGTTTAATGGGACAGAAAGACGGGCCCCAGCATTTT | CASSLMGQKDGPQHF
TRBJ2-7 | NA | TRBV7-8 | NA | TGTGCCAGCAGCCCGGGTTCGTTCAGGAGGACCTACGAGCAGTACTTC | CASSPGSFRRTYEQYF
TRBJ2-7 | TRBD2 | TRBV14 | NA | TGTGCCAGCAGCCAACCGCTAGCGGGAGGCGGCTACGAGCAGTACTTC | CASSQPLAGGGYEQYF
TRBJ2-5 | TRBD1 | TRBV7-6 | NA | TGTGCCAGCAGCCCCACAGGGGTAGGACGGGAGACCCAGTACTTC | CASSPTGVGRETQYF
TRBJ2-7 | TRBD1 | TRBV6-4 | NA | TGTGCCAGCAGTGACTCCGCGACAGGGGGCGGCGAGCAGTACTTC | CASSDSATGGGEQYF
TRBJ2-7 | NA | TRBV28 | NA | TGTGCCAGCAGTCCAGGGTACGAGCAGTACTTC | CASSPGYEQYF